This T cell receptor (beta chain) was recovered during a study of cytomegalovirus exposure and HLA in healthy donors (dated by TCRdb to the late 2010s). At the level of the whole study: In an earlier analysis of approximately 500 of the donors, around 290 Gb of sequence data and just under 120 million unique TCR beta sequences from about 190 million T cells were reported. An early release that covered several hundred HLA-typed donors contained approximately 290 gigabases of sequencing data and tens of millions of unique TCR sequences. Among the 398 genotyped donors, more than 70% belonged to the genetic ancestry cluster associated with self-reported Caucasian donors. The study aimed to test whether cataloging public T cell receptors could reveal signatures of past pathogen exposure. The study used immunosequencing to profile the T cell repertoires of several hundred subjects and linked those repertoires to cytomegalovirus serostatus. A separate validation cohort of 100 to 150 different subjects was used in addition to the 666-subject first cohort. The study combined high-throughput TCR immunosequencing, statistical association of individual TCRs with disease status, and machine learning to predict cytomegalovirus infection status. A later analysis re-examined previously published TCR beta repertoires from just over 650 donors and added high-resolution HLA genotyping to investigate patterns of TCR occurrence. The later analysis used no new phenotypic data to find candidate immune exposures, relying instead on TCR beta sequences and their occurrence across donors. In an earlier analysis of 550 to 700 of the donors, high-throughput TCR beta sequencing was used to judge whether each TCR beta V gene segment behaved as functional or pseudogenic. Donor age, sex, ethnicity and CMV serostatus were compiled together with the repertoire data. A later genetic analysis used genome-wide SNP genotypes for about 60% of the roughly 700 donors, treating that subset as a discovery cohort. Every discovery cohort repertoire had been produced on one sequencing platform. HLA typing included class I and class II loci at four-digit resolution. Typing coverage varied by locus: roughly 629-640 donors for A, B, C, DRB1 and DQB1; some 520 for DQA1; more than 600 for DPA1; about 450 for DPB1. About 5 DR-DQ haplotypes were handled as single units for association and clustering, since linkage in the cohort was strong. Among a few hundred genotyped donors of the cohort, an average of approximately 250,000 unique TCR beta nucleotide sequences were sequenced per donor, roughly 20% of them non-productive.

The cohort comprised fewer than 750 healthy bone marrow donors. All cohort members were sampled while nominally healthy, although unrecorded immune exposures were likely present. The donor tested CMV seronegative, placing the donor among the 350 to 400 seronegative members of the cohort. A peripheral blood sample was collected from each donor, and TCR beta sequencing was performed on peripheral blood mononuclear cells. Genomic DNA extraction from the blood cell samples was performed with the Qiagen DNeasy Blood Extraction Kit. The library was generated by the immunoSEQ multiplex PCR assay. For the multiplex PCR, a mixture combining 60 forward primers for TCR Vbeta segments and 13 reverse primers for TCR Jbeta segments was used. The CDR3 region of rearranged TCR beta genes was amplified from genomic DNA with a multiplex PCR assay. On the Illumina HiSeq System, the amplified TCR beta libraries were sequenced as 87-base-pair reads. As for the authors' bioinformatics: A later analysis counted tens of millions of unique TCR beta chains across the 690 or so repertoires, and 9.5 million to 11 million of these chains were shared by at least two donors. To remove PCR and sequencing errors, raw reads were error-corrected and collapsed into unique sequences using a nearest-neighbor algorithm that merged closely related sequences. To assign V, D and J gene segments, CDR3 sequences were aligned to IMGT reference sequences. For a sequence to be retained, a match of at least six nucleotides to both a V gene segment and a J gene segment was required. Rearrangements were classified as productive when the CDR3 lacked stop codons and remained in frame with V and J, and all other rearrangements were classified as non-productive. Following IMGT convention, CDR3 was defined as the stretch from the second conserved V-encoded cysteine to the conserved J-encoded phenylalanine. The earlier analysis of 550 to 650 of the donors excluded any sequence lacking an unambiguous match to a single V gene segment. An earlier analysis of a few hundred of the donors classified V segments as functional when productive rearrangements were above 56.7% and as segregating when the standard deviation between donors was above 5%. To diagnose cytomegalovirus status from the catalog of TCR beta chain sequences, a statistical classification framework was built. In a later analysis, TCR nucleotide sequences were compared against IMGT/GENE-DB human TR gene sequences so that V and J genes could be assigned. In a later analysis, CDR3 sequences and most-parsimonious VDJ recombination scenarios were assigned using the TCRdist pipeline. A later analysis defined each TCR beta chain by its CDR3 amino acid sequence plus V-gene family, and excluded reads lacking a unique V-gene family. As a way to deal with suspected cross-contamination and a sequencing artifact, a later analysis dropped under 600 nucleotide sequences that were highly shared and had low generation probability. In a later analysis, a clonal expansion index was calculated for each public chain from normalized within-repertoire ranks of inferred template counts. In a later analysis, generation probabilities were computed with a VDJ recombination model fitted to out-of-frame rearrangements, and the resulting probabilities were checked against IGoR. In a later analysis, hypergeometric tests were used to score TCR-TCR, TCR-HLA and TCR-CMV co-occurrence, with a repertoire-size bias correction applied to TCR pairs. False discovery rates were estimated in a later analysis by permuting HLA or CMV assignments 20 times. In a later analysis, co-occurring TCRs were grouped with DBSCAN, and TCRdist sequence similarity was added when clustering was performed within HLA-allele-positive subsets. For co-occurrence clustering, repertoires with fewer than 30,000 or more than 120,000 public chains were excluded, along with five repertoires with anomalous nucleotide sharing. Not all clones reach the TCRdb copy of this immuneACCESS table, which keeps in-frame sequences only. Checked studies attribute under half of the gap to unresolved V genes and leave the rest unexplained. That table is the source of V, J and clone size, and D and trimming were worked out from the DNA. This sample comprises about 180,000 clones, 82% of them detected only once. 1.5% of the sample goes to the ten largest clones.

Study-wide conclusions, independent of this receptor: A later analysis found that TCR association rates varied across HLA loci, with DRB1 alleles showing the most associated TCRs and HLA-C alleles the fewest. A later analysis found that HLA-associated TCR beta chains were more clonally expanded and had lower generation probabilities than equally common non-associated chains. A cluster of highly shared sequence variants was judged likely to represent a technical artifact of the sequencing pipeline. This cohort had only TCR beta chains sequenced, and the lack of alpha or paired-chain data limited which features could be detected. Because counts were too low, some 17 rarely observed V segments, including chromosome 9 orphons, were left out of the earlier analysis of some 640 of the donors. Most TCR sequences were seen in very few donors, while some public TCRs were found in many individuals. Compared with the 666-donor mean, donors in an Asian-associated ancestry cluster had fewer N-insertions in productive TCRs, according to a later genetic analysis. Because some donors lacked HLA typing at each locus, the association tests relied only on the typed subset. In the study, approximately 160 TCR beta chains were listed as associated with cytomegalovirus. Correlated functional status among segregating V segments might be attributable to linkage disequilibrium, but an unknown experimental factor could not be ruled out. Because the 87-base-pair reads could not distinguish some IMGT-functional V segments, including TRBV6-2 and TRBV6-3, those segments were excluded. In a later analysis, most CMV-associated TCR beta chains were found to appear HLA-restricted, with HLA associations seemingly driven largely by CMV exposure. Presence/absence analyses assumed roughly uniform sequencing depth across donors, an assumption that may not hold. According to a later analysis, parvovirus B19, influenza, CMV and Epstein-Barr virus appeared linked to several top co-occurrence clusters. It was suggested by the authors that the approach could potentially be generalized to other disease states and immunological phenotypes. For the cohort, immune exposure information was limited to CMV serostatus. A later genetic analysis associated a missense DCLRE1C variant with V-gene and J-gene trimming of TCR beta chains, and an independent cohort replicated the association. Broadly in line with IMGT annotations, most TCR beta V segments showed up in productive rearrangements about 87% or about 30% of the time in an earlier analysis of several hundred of the donors. The classifier was reported to diagnose cytomegalovirus status with high specificity and sensitivity in both the original and validation cohorts. A further reported finding was that TCR beta sequences accurately predicted the HLA-A and HLA-B alleles for most subjects in the first cohort. Assigning TCR associations to individual alleles was difficult when HLA alleles, especially DR and DQ, strongly co-occurred. A later analysis associated 16,951 TCR beta sequences with specific HLA alleles at a false discovery rate of 0.05. A few of the identified cytomegalovirus-associated TCR beta chains were confirmed in vitro to be specific for cytomegalovirus antigens.

Comments on this clone: Its antigen remains undetermined. Per-base quality was not reported, and no clone a single base away is much larger than it. Distinct nucleotide sequences in the sample also encode this CDR3.

The CDR3 has 14 amino acids, counting the end cysteine and phenylalanine. The DNA shown is the 42-base CDR3, in frame from base 1. In the germline V gene, CDR1 corresponds to SGHRS and CDR2 to YFSETQ. V is reduced by 6 bases and J by 4 bases, leaving a spacing of 13 bases between them. The sequence joins TRBV5-1 to TRBJ2-2; the best D guess is TRBD1, with 6 bases matching. Sequencing was done on a sample of PBMCs. The TCR originated in a middle-aged man in good health and CMV-seronegative. The CDR3 region: CASNWGRSTGELFF. Here is the DNA: TGCGCCAGCAACTGGGGGCGCAGCACCGGGGAGCTGTTTTTT.